This entry lists 7 T cell receptor beta chains sequenced from one sample in a study of blood T cell repertoires in COVID-19. Here immunoSEQ multiplex PCR was the method, and the copy in TCRdb shows in-frame clones only, minus some. This table holds 150,000 to 200,000 clones, about 91% found once. Material for sequencing was peripheral blood. These receptors were obtained from a woman in her sixties who had recovered from COVID-19.

This clone came up once. The chain uses TRBV5-6 and TRBJ2-4; weak D call: TRBD1 (6 bases). V lost 4 bases to trimming and J lost 8 bases, with 13 bases between them. This CDR3 region has 13 residues. Looked up from germline, CDR1 is SGHDT and CDR2 is YYEEEE. The CDR3 sequence is CASSKETGDIQYF. The CDR3 DNA sequence: TGTGCCAGCAGCAAAGAGACAGGAGACATTCAGTACTTC.

V and J are TRBV4-3 and TRBJ2-2; TRBD1 matches at 9 bases. CDR3 size: 15 residues. CDR1 and CDR2 (germline): LGHNA, YSLEER. The V and J ends lost 3 bases and 7 bases, in that order; junction bases with no gene match: 6. CDR3 amino acids: CASSQNRGPGGELFF. Here the CDR3 DNA reads TGCGCCAGCAGCCAGAACAGGGGGCCCGGCGGGGAGCTGTTTTTT.

CDR3 protein: CASSPGQVNTEAFF. The DNA for the CDR3 is TGTGCCAGCAGCCCAGGACAAGTGAACACTGAAGCTTTCTTT. The chain has TRBV11-2 and TRBJ1-1, with D possibly TRBD1 on 5 matching bases. Trimming removed 5 bases at V and 0 bases at J, with 10 bases between. Germline assignment: CDR1 SGHAT and CDR2 FQNNGV. The CDR3 totals 14 residues. The variable domain in full, with the rest retrieved from reference TRBV11-2 and TRBJ1-1, is EAGVAQSPRYKIIEKRQSVAFWCNPISGHATLYWYQQILGQGPKLLIQFQNNGVVDDSQLPKDRFSAERLKGVDSTLKIQPAKLEDSAVYLCASSPGQVNTEAFFGQGTRLTVV.

This clone was picked up one time. The chain is built from TRBV7-2 and TRBJ1-1; possibly TRBD1 for D (5 bases). The germline V gene has CDR1 SGHTA and CDR2 FQGNSA. CDR3 length: 16 amino acids. Deletions cut 4 bases from V and 7 bases from J, with 22 bases between. For the CDR3, the DNA is TGTGCCAGCAGCTGGACAAGTCCAAGGGTGGGTGGTGAAGCTTTCTTT. Amino acids: CASSWTSPRVGGEAFF.

J is TRBJ2-2 and V is TRBV5-1, with 9 bases matching TRBD1. The CDR3 has 14 residues. Germline CDR1 and CDR2: SGHRS and YFSETQ. Germline trimming cut 5 bases from V and 6 bases from J; bases unmatched to any gene: 5. CDR3 loop: CASSRDRAAGELFF. CDR3 DNA: TGCGCCAGCAGTCGGGACAGGGCTGCCGGGGAGCTGTTTTTT.

The chain is built from TRBV19 and TRBJ2-5, with D possibly TRBD1 on 5 matching bases. Germline V gene sequence: CDR1 LNHDA, CDR2 SQIVND (reference sequence). This CDR3 region has 14 residues. Between the trimmed V and J ends, which lost 5 bases and 1 base, there was a span of 11 bases. CDR3 DNA: TGTGCCAGTAGTGAAGGGGCCCGCCAAGAGACCCAGTACTTC. It encodes CASSEGARQETQYF.

The chain joins TRBV19 to TRBJ1-5; 10 bases match TRBD1. This CDR3 comprises 15 residues. CDR1 is LNHDA and CDR2 is SQIVND in the germline V gene (reference sequence). The V segment lost 5 bases and the J segment 2 bases; nucleotides outside the gene matches: 3. DNA for the CDR3: TGTGCCAGTAGTGTGGACAGGGGGGGCAATCAGCCCCAGCATTTT. This codes for CASSVDRGGNQPQHF.